This T cell receptor beta chain was captured by sequencing in a study of Ad26.COV2.S vaccination and SARS-CoV-2 variants. V shed 2 bases and J shed 2 bases, with 6 bases lying between them. CDR1 MNHNY and CDR2 SVGAGI come from the germline V gene (reference sequence). The CDR3 extends over 13 amino acids. TCRdb's copy holds only in-frame clones and misses some; the assay was immunoSEQ multiplex PCR. The top ten hold about 5% of the sample, which has about 330,000 clones, 85% to 90% seen once. The sample's treatment: 19 received Ad26.COV2.S at low or high dose, single or two shots; roughly five received placebo; per-sample allocation not given. Samples came from day 63 after the first vaccine or placebo injection.

The TCR originated in a person between 18 and 59 years old who received the Ad26.COV2.S COVID-19 vaccine or a placebo. The input for sequencing was peripheral blood, taken in a trial of Ad26.COV2.S vaccine versus placebo. The rearrangement links TRBV6-6 to TRBJ1-2; D call uncertain. In DNA form, the CDR3 reads TGTGCCAGCAGTTACGAGACAAACTATGGCTACACCTTC. Residues: CASSYETNYGYTF.